Detailed here is one TCR beta chain. This CDR3 comprises 14 residues. Germline V lookup: CDR1 SGDLS, CDR2 YYNGEE. V was trimmed by 5 bases and J by 6 bases, leaving 17 bases between them. The data originate from a study of technical replicates of blood from several donors. TCRdb's table, derived via immunoSEQ multiplex PCR, lists solely in-frame clones and lacks some. The repertoire holds some 100,000 clones, with roughly 95% as singletons. The chain links TRBV9 to TRBJ1-2; tentative D call: TRBD1 (5 bases). Sample: T cells isolated from PBMCs. The TCR originated in a human donor in good health. CDR3 bases: TGTGCCAGCAGTGTGCACCAGGGCTCTAATGGCTACACCTTC. It codes for CASSVHQGSNGYTF.